The entry that follows covers one T cell receptor beta chain sequence. Antigen: not known. This specimen belongs to a study of vaccination and CD4 T cells after COVID-19. Study at large: Convalescent donors were composed of six males and four females, of whom two were Hispanic. Overlapping SARS-CoV-2, HCoV-NL63, HCoV-OC43 and HCoV-229E spike peptides were used to stimulate cells.

Treatment noted: roughly 10-day PBMC culture with coronavirus spike peptide pools or control peptides (ViraFEST assay). Antigen-specific T cells were expanded with peptide pools by ViraFEST, and TCRs were then sequenced. There are 13 residues in the CDR3. Trimming cost V 2 bases and J 2 bases, with 6 bases left between them. The study sequenced cultured CD4+ T cell DNA using the Oncomine TCR Beta short-read assay. Each CDR3 protein is one row after TCRdb ran MiXCR on the PCR reads. Of about 14,000 distinct CDR3 sequences listed, roughly 55% are singletons. This TCR was recovered from a human donor who had recovered from COVID-19. This rearrangement joins TRBV12-3 or TRBV12-4 to TRBJ2-5; D is uncertain. Source material: CD4+ T cells from blood, cultured in vitro. In DNA, the CDR3 is TGTGCCAGCAGTTTAAACAGACAAGAGACCCAGTACTTC. Translated: CASSLNRQETQYF.